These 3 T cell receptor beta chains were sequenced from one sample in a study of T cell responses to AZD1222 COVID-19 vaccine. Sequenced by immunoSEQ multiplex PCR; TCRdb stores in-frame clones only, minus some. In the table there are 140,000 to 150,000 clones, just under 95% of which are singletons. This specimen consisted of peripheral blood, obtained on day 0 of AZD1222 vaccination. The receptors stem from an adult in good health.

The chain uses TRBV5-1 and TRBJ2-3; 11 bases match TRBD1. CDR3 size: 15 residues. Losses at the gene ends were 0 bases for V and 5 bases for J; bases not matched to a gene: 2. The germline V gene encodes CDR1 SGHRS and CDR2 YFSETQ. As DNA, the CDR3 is TGCGCCAGCAGCTTGGGGACAGGGGGCGGAGATACGCAGTATTTT. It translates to CASSLGTGGGDTQYF.

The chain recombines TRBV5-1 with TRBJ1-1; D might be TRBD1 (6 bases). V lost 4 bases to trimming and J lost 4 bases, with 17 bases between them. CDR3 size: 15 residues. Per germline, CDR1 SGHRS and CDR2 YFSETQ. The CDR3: CASSTSGERGTEAFF. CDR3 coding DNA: TGCGCCAGCAGCACCTCAGGGGAGAGGGGCACTGAAGCTTTCTTT.

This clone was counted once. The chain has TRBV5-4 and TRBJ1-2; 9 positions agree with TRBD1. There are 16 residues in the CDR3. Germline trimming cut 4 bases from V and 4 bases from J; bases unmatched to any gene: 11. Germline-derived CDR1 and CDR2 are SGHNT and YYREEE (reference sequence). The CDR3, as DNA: TGTGCCAGCAGCCCGGACAGGGGTATCCGGGGCTATGGCTACACCTTC. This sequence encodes CASSPDRGIRGYGYTF.